This is a list of T cell receptor beta chains from one sample in a study of stem cell transplantation in POMP-related autoinflammatory disease. The protocol was immunoSEQ multiplex PCR, while the TCRdb copy is restricted to in-frame clones and leaves out a portion. The sample consists of some 70,000 clones, just over 90% of them appearing once. Here the sequenced sample was CD4+ T cells from PBMCs, taken after stem cell transplantation. The receptors derive from a human patient with POMP-related autoinflammation and immune dysregulation (PRAID). These T cells may partly come from the graft donor. The CDR3 runs from the conserved cysteine through the conserved F or W. Each record gives: V gene, clone size, J gene, D gene, CDR3 DNA, CDR3 protein. The D gene is left open where the match is weak. Size is omitted from some rows. Given values are once, few, many or a class for expanded clones.

TRBV7-9	once	TRBJ1-4	.	TGTGCCAGCAGGGCGAGTAATGAAAAACTGTTTTTT	CASRASNEKLFF
TRBV28	.	TRBJ2-4	.	TGTGCCAGCAGTTTTTGGGGCAGTAAAAACATTCAGTACTTC	CASSFWGSKNIQYF
TRBV12-5	.	TRBJ1-4	TRBD1	TGTGCTAGTGGTTGGAAAGAACAGGACAGGGCAGATGAAAAACTGTTTTTT	CASGWKEQDRADEKLFF
TRBV4-1	.	TRBJ2-7	.	TGCGCCAGCAGCCAAGAGATCGCCTACGAGCAGTACTTC	CASSQEIAYEQYF
TRBV11-2	.	TRBJ2-1	.	TGTGCCAGCAGCTTACCCCTCTACAATGAGCAGTTCTTC	CASSLPLYNEQFF
TRBV6-5	.	TRBJ2-2	.	TGTGCCACCTTAAGGGGGAGCACCGGGGAGCTGTTTTTT	CATLRGSTGELFF
TRBV6-5	.	TRBJ2-5	TRBD1	TGTGCCAGCAGATCACAGGGGAGAGAGACCCAGTACTTC	CASRSQGRETQYF
TRBV28	.	TRBJ2-5	TRBD1	TGTGCCAGCAGTTTTGGTTATTCCAGAGGACAGGACCAAGAGACCCAGTACTTC	CASSFGYSRGQDQETQYF
TRBV5-1	.	TRBJ1-2	.	TGCGCCAGCGGAAACTTTTATGGCTACACCTTC	CASGNFYGYTF
TRBV27	.	TRBJ2-3	.	TGTGCCAGCAGTCCATCCACAGGGACAGATACGCAGTATTTT	CASSPSTGTDTQYF
TRBV19	.	TRBJ1-5	TRBD1	TGTGCCAGTTCGACAGGGGGCTGGAGCAATCAGCCCCAGCATTTT	CASSTGGWSNQPQHF
TRBV5-1	.	TRBJ1-4	TRBD1	TGCGCCAGCAGCACAGGACAGGGGGCATTTGAAAAACTGTTTTTT	CASSTGQGAFEKLFF
TRBV28	.	TRBJ2-5	TRBD2	TGTGCCAGCAGTCCTGAGGGAGGGAGGGGATGGGAGACCCAGTACTTC	CASSPEGGRGWETQYF
TRBV19	few	TRBJ2-7	TRBD2	TGTGCCAGTAGACGGGGACTAGCGGGAAGCTACGAGCAGTACTTC	CASRRGLAGSYEQYF
TRBV10-3	.	TRBJ1-6	.	TGTGCCATCATGGGAGATAATTCACCCCTCCACTTT	CAIMGDNSPLHF
TRBV5-4	.	TRBJ2-3	.	TGTGCCAGCAGGCCTATCGGGGCTACCTACACAGATACGCAGTATTTT	CASRPIGATYTDTQYF
TRBV5-1	.	TRBJ2-2	.	TGCGCCAGCAGCTTTGGACTTAACACCGGGGAGCTGTTTTTT	CASSFGLNTGELFF
TRBV5-1	.	TRBJ2-1	TRBD1	TGCGCCAGCAGCCCCCGAGGATCGTCGGGACAGGGGAGAAATGAGCAGTTCTTC	CASSPRGSSGQGRNEQFF
TRBV10-3	.	TRBJ1-5	.	TGTGCCATCAGGAGGGAGGCGGATCAGCCCCAGCATTTT	CAIRREADQPQHF
TRBV28	once	TRBJ2-5	TRBD1	TGTGCCAGCAGCCCGCCCTTCTACAGGGGGCGTGGGACCCAGTACTTC	CASSPPFYRGRGTQYF
TRBV4-1	.	TRBJ1-1	.	TGCGCCAGCAGCCGAGACGGAGGACACGGGACTGAAGCTTTCTTT	CASSRDGGHGTEAFF
TRBV2	.	TRBJ2-3	TRBD1	TGTGCCAGCAGTGAAGACAGGGGAGATACGCAGTATTTT	CASSEDRGDTQYF
TRBV2	once	TRBJ2-3	TRBD1	TGTGCCAGCAGTGGGATTCCAGGGGGCGCGGGAGATACGCAGTATTTT	CASSGIPGGAGDTQYF
TRBV28	.	TRBJ2-5	TRBD2	TGTGCCACCCAGGGACTAGCGGGAGGGCGAGGGATGGAGACCCAGTACTTC	CATQGLAGGRGMETQYF
TRBV28	.	TRBJ2-1	TRBD2	TGTGCCAGCAGTTTATTCGGGAGGATCTACAATGAGCAGTTCTTC	CASSLFGRIYNEQFF
TRBV28	.	TRBJ1-1	.	TGTGCCAGCATCGCGACCATGAACACTGAAGCTTTCTTT	CASIATMNTEAFF
TRBV7-9	.	TRBJ2-6	.	TGTGCCAGCAGCTTAGGACGTACCTCTGGGGCCAACGTCCTGACTTTC	CASSLGRTSGANVLTF
TRBV4-1	.	TRBJ2-7	TRBD1	TGCGCCAGCAGCCAGCCGGGACAGGACTACGAGCAGTACTTC	CASSQPGQDYEQYF
TRBV5-1	.	TRBJ1-3	TRBD1	TGCGCCAGCAGCACCCGGGACAGGGGGGCCACCATATATTTT	CASSTRDRGATIYF
TRBV6-5	.	TRBJ1-1	.	TGTGCCAGCAGTTTCCGGGGACGGATGAACACTGAAGCTTTCTTT	CASSFRGRMNTEAFF
TRBV7-9	few	TRBJ2-6	TRBD1	TGTGCCAGCAGCTCCGGGACAGGGGCGACACTCTCTGGGGCCAACGTCCTGACTTTC	CASSSGTGATLSGANVLTF
TRBV7-8	.	TRBJ1-6	.	TGTGCCAGCAGCTTAGATCGCTTGAGGGAAAATTCACCCCTCCACTTT	CASSLDRLRENSPLHF
TRBV2	.	TRBJ2-5	TRBD1	TGTGCCAGCAGCTCCGGGGACAGTCCCCCAGAGACCCAGTACTTC	CASSSGDSPPETQYF
TRBV27	.	TRBJ2-3	TRBD1	TGTGCCAGCAGTTCCCGACAGGGGAGGAGGGGTACTTCTAGCACAGATACGCAGTATTTT	CASSSRQGRRGTSSTDTQYF
TRBV27	.	TRBJ1-1	TRBD1	TGTGCCAGCAATCGTGAGGGACAGGGGGCTGGGGGCACTGAAGCTTTCTTT	CASNREGQGAGGTEAFF
TRBV19	.	TRBJ2-1	.	TGTGCCAGTAGTAAAGGGGACACCTACAATGAGCAGTTCTTC	CASSKGDTYNEQFF
TRBV4-1	.	TRBJ2-3	TRBD2	TGCGCCAGCAGCCCCACCGGGACTAGCGGCGATACGCAGTATTTT	CASSPTGTSGDTQYF
TRBV2	.	TRBJ1-2	.	TGTGCCAGCAGGACGGGCCTGACTAACTATGGCTACACCTTC	CASRTGLTNYGYTF
TRBV3-1/TRBV3-2	.	TRBJ1-4	.	TGTGCCAGCAGCCGAGGCGGACGTAATGAAAAACTGTTTTTT	CASSRGGRNEKLFF
TRBV6-5	.	TRBJ2-5	.	TGTGCCAGCAGGGGGGAGACCCAGTACTTC	CASRGETQYF
TRBV19	.	TRBJ2-3	TRBD2	TGTGCCAGTAGTCCGTCGATGCGCGGGGGGACGCAGTATTTT	CASSPSMRGGTQYF
TRBV4-1	.	TRBJ1-2	.	TGCGCCAGCAGCCAAGGAGGGACGGGGAACTATGGCTACACCTTC	CASSQGGTGNYGYTF
TRBV2	.	TRBJ2-7	.	TGTGCCAGCAGCTTGGGGCCCAGGGTAGAGCAGTACTTC	CASSLGPRVEQYF
TRBV30	.	TRBJ2-7	.	TGTGCCTGGAGTGTAGGCATTCCCTACGAGCAGTACTTC	CAWSVGIPYEQYF